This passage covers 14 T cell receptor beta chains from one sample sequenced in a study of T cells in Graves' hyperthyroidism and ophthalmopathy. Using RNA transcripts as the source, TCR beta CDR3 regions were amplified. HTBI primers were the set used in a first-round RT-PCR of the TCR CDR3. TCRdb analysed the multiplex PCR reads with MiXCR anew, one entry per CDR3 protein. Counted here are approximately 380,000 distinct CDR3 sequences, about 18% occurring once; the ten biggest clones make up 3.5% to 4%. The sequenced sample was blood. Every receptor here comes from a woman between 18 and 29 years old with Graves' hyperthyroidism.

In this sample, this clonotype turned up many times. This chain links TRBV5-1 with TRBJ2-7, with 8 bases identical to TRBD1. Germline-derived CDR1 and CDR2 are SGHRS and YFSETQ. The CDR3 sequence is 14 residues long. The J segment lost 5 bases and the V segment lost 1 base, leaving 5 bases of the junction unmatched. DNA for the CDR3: TGCGCCAGCAGCTTGCGGACAGGGAGGAACGAGCAGTACTTC. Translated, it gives CASSLRTGRNEQYF.

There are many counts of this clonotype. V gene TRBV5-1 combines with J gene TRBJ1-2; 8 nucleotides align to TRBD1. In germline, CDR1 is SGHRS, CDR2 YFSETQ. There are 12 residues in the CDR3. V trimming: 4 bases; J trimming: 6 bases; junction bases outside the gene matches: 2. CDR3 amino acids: CASSKTGDGYTF. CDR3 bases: TGCGCCAGCAGCAAGACAGGGGATGGCTACACCTTC. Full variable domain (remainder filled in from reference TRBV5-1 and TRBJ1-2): KAGVTQTPRYLIKTRGQQVTLSCSPISGHRSVSWYQQTPGQGLQFLFEYFSETQRNKGNFPGRFSGRQFSNSRSEMNVSTLELGDSALYLCASSKTGDGYTFGSGTRLTVV.

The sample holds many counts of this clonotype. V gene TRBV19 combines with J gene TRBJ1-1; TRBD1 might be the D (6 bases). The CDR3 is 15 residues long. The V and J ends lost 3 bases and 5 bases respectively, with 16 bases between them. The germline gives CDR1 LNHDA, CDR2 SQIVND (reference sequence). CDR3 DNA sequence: TGTGCCAGTAGTATTCAATCACAGGGAGGAACTGAAGCTTTCTTT. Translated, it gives CASSIQSQGGTEAFF.

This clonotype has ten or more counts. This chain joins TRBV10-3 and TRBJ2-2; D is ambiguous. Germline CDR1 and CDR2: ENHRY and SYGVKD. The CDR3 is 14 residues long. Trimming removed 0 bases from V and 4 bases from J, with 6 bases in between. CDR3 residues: CAISESRATGELFF. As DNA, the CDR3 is TGTGCCATCAGTGAGTCACGCGCCACCGGGGAGCTGTTTTTT.

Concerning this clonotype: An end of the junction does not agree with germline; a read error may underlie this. CDR3 sequence (DNA): TGTGCCAGCGGACAAAATAAATCACCCCTCCACTTT. Translated: CASGQNKSPLHF. The chain couples TRBV7-3 to TRBJ1-6; weak D call: TRBD1 (5 bases). Per germline, CDR1 SGHTA and CDR2 FQGTGA. The length of the CDR3 is 12 residues.

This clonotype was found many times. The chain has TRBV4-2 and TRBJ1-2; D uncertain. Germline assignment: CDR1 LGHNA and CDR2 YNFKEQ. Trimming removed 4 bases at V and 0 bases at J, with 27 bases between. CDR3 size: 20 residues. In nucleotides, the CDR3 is TGTGCCAGCAGCCCCCCGGCAGGATGGGATCCGGCCTTAGCTAACTATGGCTACACCTTC. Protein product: CASSPPAGWDPALANYGYTF.

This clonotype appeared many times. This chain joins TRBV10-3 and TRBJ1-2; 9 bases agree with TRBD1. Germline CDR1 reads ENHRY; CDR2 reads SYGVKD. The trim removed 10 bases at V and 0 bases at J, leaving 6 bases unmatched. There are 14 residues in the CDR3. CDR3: CASQGQGANYGYTF. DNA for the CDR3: TGTGCCAGCCAGGGACAGGGAGCTAACTATGGCTACACCTTC.

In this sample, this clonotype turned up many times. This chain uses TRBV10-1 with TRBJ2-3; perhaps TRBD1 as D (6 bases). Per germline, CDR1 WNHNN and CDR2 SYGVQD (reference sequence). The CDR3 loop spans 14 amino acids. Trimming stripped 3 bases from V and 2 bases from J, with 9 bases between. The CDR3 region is CASSEGGNTDTQYF. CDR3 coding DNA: TGCGCCAGCAGTGAAGGGGGAAACACAGATACGCAGTATTTT.

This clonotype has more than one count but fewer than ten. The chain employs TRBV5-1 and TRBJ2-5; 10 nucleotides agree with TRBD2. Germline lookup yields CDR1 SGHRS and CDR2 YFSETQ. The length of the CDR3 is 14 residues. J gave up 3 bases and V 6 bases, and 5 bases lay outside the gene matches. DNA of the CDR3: TGCGCCAGCAACTCCGGACTAGCGGAAGAGACCCAGTACTTC. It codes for CASNSGLAEETQYF.

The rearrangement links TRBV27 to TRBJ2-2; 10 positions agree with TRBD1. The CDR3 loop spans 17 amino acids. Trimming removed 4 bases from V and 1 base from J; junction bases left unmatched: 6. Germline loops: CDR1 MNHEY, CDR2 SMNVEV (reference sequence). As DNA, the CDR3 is TGTGCCAGCAGTTCCTGGACAGGGGGTCTGAACACCGGGGAGCTGTTTTTT. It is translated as CASSSWTGGLNTGELFF.

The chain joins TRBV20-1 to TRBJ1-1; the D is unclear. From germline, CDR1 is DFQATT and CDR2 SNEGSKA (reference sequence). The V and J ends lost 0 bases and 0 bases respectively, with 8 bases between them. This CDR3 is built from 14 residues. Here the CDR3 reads CSARDPGMNTEAFF. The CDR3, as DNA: TGCAGTGCTAGAGACCCGGGGATGAACACTGAAGCTTTCTTT.

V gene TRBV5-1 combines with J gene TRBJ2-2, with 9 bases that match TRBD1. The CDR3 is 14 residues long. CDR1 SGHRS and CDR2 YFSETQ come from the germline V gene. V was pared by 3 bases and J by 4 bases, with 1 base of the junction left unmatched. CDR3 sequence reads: CASSWDRVTGELFF. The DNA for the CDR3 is TGCGCCAGCAGCTGGGACAGGGTCACCGGGGAGCTGTTTTTT.

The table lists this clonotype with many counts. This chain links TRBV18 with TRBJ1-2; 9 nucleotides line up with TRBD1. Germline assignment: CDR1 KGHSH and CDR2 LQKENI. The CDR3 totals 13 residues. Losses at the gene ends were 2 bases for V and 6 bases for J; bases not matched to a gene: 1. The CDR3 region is CASSPDRGNGYTF. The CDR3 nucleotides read TGTGCCAGCTCACCAGACAGGGGGAATGGCTACACCTTC. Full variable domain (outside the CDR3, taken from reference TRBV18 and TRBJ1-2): NAGVMQNPRHLVRRRGQEARLRCSPMKGHSHVYWYRQLPEEGLKFMVYLQKENIIDESGMPKERFSAEFPKEGPSILRIQQVVRGDSAAYFCASSPDRGNGYTFGSGTRLTVV.

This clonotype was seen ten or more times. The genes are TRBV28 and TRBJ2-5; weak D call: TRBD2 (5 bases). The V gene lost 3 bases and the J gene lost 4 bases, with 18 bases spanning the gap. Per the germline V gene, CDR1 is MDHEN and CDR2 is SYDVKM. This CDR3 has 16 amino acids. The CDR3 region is CASSFSDLSRGETQYF. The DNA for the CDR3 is TGTGCCAGCAGTTTCTCCGACCTCAGTCGGGGAGAGACCCAGTACTTC.